One sample yielded the 23 T cell receptor beta chains listed below, sequenced in a study of T-cell memory formation after mild COVID-19. Each CDR3 protein gets one entry after TCRdb re-called the 5' RACE reads with MiXCR. This table holds nearly 110,000 distinct CDR3 sequences, 15% to 20% found once. The sample consisted of PBMCs or a T cell subset sorted from them (not recorded which). Source of these receptors: an adult woman who had mild COVID-19 (a few samples of this study predate the infection). Cell type and time point are not known.

This clonotype was counted at least ten times. The chain combines TRBV5-1 with TRBJ2-7; 9 bases align to TRBD2. The CDR3 has 15 amino acids. The J segment lost 4 bases and the V segment lost 0 bases, leaving 5 bases of the junction unmatched. Germline V gene data show CDR1 as SGHRS and CDR2 as YFSETQ. The CDR3, as DNA: TGCGCCAGCAGCTTGGGACTAGCGGATGGGTACGAGCAGTACTTC. Protein product: CASSLGLADGYEQYF.

In this sample, this clonotype turned up a few times. The chain joins TRBV20-1 to TRBJ1-1; D may be TRBD1 (6 bases). Looked up from germline, CDR1 is DFQATT and CDR2 is SNEGSKA (reference sequence). This CDR3 is built from 13 residues. The V gene lost 2 bases and the J gene lost 5 bases, with 12 bases spanning the gap. The CDR3 DNA is TGCAGTGCTAGACCCAGGGGAGGGACTGAAGCTTTCTTT. Its translation: CSARPRGGTEAFF.

The chain carries TRBV27 and TRBJ1-2; D gene uncertain. Trimming stripped 3 bases from V and 1 base from J, with 6 bases between. Per germline, CDR1 MNHEY and CDR2 SMNVEV (reference sequence). The CDR3 is made up of 13 amino acids. This CDR3 is CASSFGINYGYTF. As DNA, the CDR3 is TGTGCCAGCAGTTTCGGGATTAACTATGGCTACACCTTC.

This clonotype has only a few counts. The chain links TRBV5-6 to TRBJ2-7, with 10 bases that match TRBD2. The V and J ends lost 1 base and 3 bases, in that order; junction bases with no gene match: 4. In germline, CDR1 is SGHDT, CDR2 YYEEEE. There are 15 residues in the CDR3. This chain's CDR3 is CASSLTSGMYYEQYF. The CDR3 bases are TGTGCCAGCAGCTTGACTAGCGGGATGTACTACGAGCAGTACTTC.

The rearrangement uses TRBV27 and TRBJ2-7, with D unresolved. The V gene's germline CDR1 is MNHEY and CDR2 SMNVEV (reference sequence). The CDR3 is made up of 11 amino acids. V dropped 7 bases and J dropped 3 bases, with 7 bases sitting between them. The CDR3 is CASMAGYEQYF. The CDR3 DNA is TGTGCCAGCATGGCCGGCTACGAGCAGTACTTC.

Only a few counts were recorded for this clonotype. The V call is TRBV20-1, the J call TRBJ2-1; weak D call: TRBD2 (6 bases). The germline V gene encodes CDR1 DFQATT and CDR2 SNEGSKA (reference sequence). The ends were cut back, 1 base at V and 7 bases at J, with 14 bases in the middle. The CDR3 is made up of 14 amino acids. The CDR3 protein is CSARAPASDNEQFF. CDR3 DNA: TGCAGTGCTAGAGCTCCGGCTAGCGATAATGAGCAGTTCTTC.

The rearrangement joins TRBV7-9 to TRBJ1-5, with D perhaps matching TRBD1 (5 bases). Germline CDR1 reads SEHNR; CDR2 reads FQNEAQ (reference sequence). Trimming removed 4 bases at V and 6 bases at J, with 13 bases between. The CDR3 sequence is 14 residues long. The CDR3: CASSWEGRGQPQHF. CDR3 coding DNA: TGTGCCAGCAGCTGGGAGGGTAGGGGTCAGCCCCAGCATTTT.

The chain couples TRBV7-9 to TRBJ2-3; TRBD1 matches 8 bases. The CDR3 is made up of 13 amino acids. The germline gives CDR1 SEHNR, CDR2 FQNEAQ (reference sequence). J was trimmed by 6 bases and V by 5 bases; bases with no gene match: 4. The CDR3 region has the DNA TGTGCCAGCAGCCAGACAGGGGCGGATACGCAGTATTTT. As protein: CASSQTGADTQYF.

The chain employs TRBV11-2 and TRBJ2-1; 9 bases agree with TRBD2. Germline V CDR1 and CDR2: SGHAT, FQNNGV. The CDR3 contains 15 residues. The J segment lost 8 bases and the V segment lost 2 bases, leaving 7 bases of the junction unmatched. The CDR3 sequence: CASSLSAGGLHEQFF. Written as DNA, the CDR3 is TGTGCCAGCAGCTTATCCGCGGGGGGGCTGCATGAGCAGTTCTTC.

A few counts support this clonotype. This chain connects TRBV10-3 to TRBJ1-1, with TRBD1 matching over 8 bases. This CDR3 has 16 residues. The V and J ends lost 2 bases and 4 bases, in that order; junction bases with no gene match: 9. The V gene's germline CDR1 is ENHRY and CDR2 SYGVKD. The DNA of the CDR3 is TGTGCCATCAGTGAGCGCACAGGGGGTGTTGGCACTGAAGCTTTCTTT. Protein sequence: CAISERTGGVGTEAFF.

This clonotype appeared a few times. The chain carries TRBV9 and TRBJ2-2; 10 bases are a match to TRBD1. This CDR3 comprises 17 residues. V shed 1 base, J shed 4 bases, and the junction held 7 bases outside the gene matches. The germline V gene has CDR1 SGDLS and CDR2 YYNGEE. The CDR3 DNA is TGTGCCAGCAGCGTATTAAGTGGGACAGGGGCCACCGGGGAGCTGTTTTTT. Its translation: CASSVLSGTGATGELFF.

This clonotype has a handful of counts. The chain combines TRBV7-9 with TRBJ2-7, with no clear D. CDR3 length: 13 amino acids. V was trimmed by 5 bases and J by 0 bases, leaving 8 bases between them. Germline CDR1 is SEHNR and CDR2 is FQNEAQ (reference sequence). The CDR3 region is CASSPLGSYEQYF. DNA of the CDR3: TGTGCCAGCAGCCCCCTAGGCTCCTACGAGCAGTACTTC.

This clonotype turned up a few times. The V call is TRBV29-1, the J call TRBJ2-1, with D perhaps given as TRBD1 or TRBD2 (6 bases each). From germline, CDR1 is SQVTM and CDR2 ANQGSEA. The ends were cut back, 6 bases at V and 2 bases at J, with 14 bases in the middle. There are 14 residues in the CDR3. The CDR3 spells CSVLGGWAYNEQFF. Written as DNA, the CDR3 is TGCAGCGTCCTAGGGGGGTGGGCCTACAATGAGCAGTTCTTC.

This clonotype showed up just a few times. The CDR3 loop is CSARDRLSGGAYLSEETQYF. DNA of the CDR3: TGCAGTGCTAGAGATCGTCTTAGCGGGGGGGCCTACTTATCCGAAGAGACCCAGTACTTC. The chain has TRBV20-1 and TRBJ2-5; TRBD2 matches at 11 bases. The ends lost 0 bases at V and 3 bases at J; junction bases unmatched: 18. The CDR3 length is 20 residues. Germline V gene sequence: CDR1 DFQATT, CDR2 SNEGSKA (reference sequence).

The genes are TRBV16 and TRBJ2-7; D is unclear. V lost 4 bases, J lost 2 bases, and 6 bases lay in between. Germline V gives CDR1 KGHSY, CDR2 FQNENV. The CDR3 is 12 residues long. CDR3 DNA sequence: TGTGCCAGCAGCCGACTGACCTACGAGCAGTACTTC. It translates to CASSRLTYEQYF.

The chain uses TRBV9 and TRBJ2-5; D may match TRBD1 or TRBD2 (7 bases each). In germline, CDR1 is SGDLS, CDR2 YYNGEE. V was cut by 0 bases and J by 5 bases, with 14 bases left in between. The CDR3 loop spans 15 amino acids. The CDR3 DNA reads TGTGCCAGCAGCGTAGCAGGGGGGACTATGGAGACCCAGTACTTC. This encodes CASSVAGGTMETQYF.

This clonotype has just a few counts. The chain joins TRBV15 to TRBJ1-5, with 9 bases lining up with TRBD1. V lost 0 bases to trimming and J lost 7 bases; unmatched junction nucleotides: 13. The germline CDR1 and CDR2 sequences are LNHNV and YYDKDF (reference sequence). CDR3 length: 18 amino acids. The CDR3 DNA reads as TGTGCCACCAGCAGAGAGAGACCGCGGACAGGGGATGCCCAGCCCCAGCATTTT. It translates to CATSRERPRTGDAQPQHF.

The V call is TRBV12-5, the J call TRBJ1-1, with unresolved D. With 1 base removed from V and 3 bases from J, the gap between germline ends came to 6 bases. Germline lookup yields CDR1 LGHNT and CDR2 FRNRAP. This CDR3 has 13 residues. For the CDR3, the DNA is TGTGCTAGTGGTTTGGCAGGCGACACTGAAGCTTTCTTT. This codes for CASGLAGDTEAFF.

The genes are TRBV7-2 and TRBJ2-1; 9 bases fit TRBD2. The V segment lost 0 bases and the J segment 2 bases; nucleotides outside the gene matches: 2. The CDR3 runs 16 residues. The germline CDR1 and CDR2 sequences are SGHTA and FQGNSA. CDR3 sequence: CASSLAAGGPYNEQFF. The CDR3 nucleotides are TGTGCCAGCAGCTTAGCGGCGGGAGGGCCCTACAATGAGCAGTTCTTC.

This clonotype was seen only a few times. This sequence joins TRBV10-2 and TRBJ2-7; D is tentatively TRBD1 or TRBD2 (5 bases each). The CDR3 loop spans 16 amino acids. The germline V and J ends were trimmed by 2 bases and 6 bases, with 20 bases remaining between them. Looked up from germline, CDR1 is WSHSY and CDR2 is SAAADI. CDR3 sequence (DNA): TGCGCCAGCAGTGAGGCGGTCACGAGGGGTTCGAGCGAGCAGTACTTC. Translation: CASSEAVTRGSSEQYF.

The chain has TRBV2 and TRBJ1-1, with D maybe TRBD1 (6 bases). The CDR3 runs 15 residues. Germline CDR1 SNHLY, CDR2 FYNNEI. V was trimmed by 6 bases and J by 3 bases, leaving 17 bases between them. In DNA form, the CDR3 reads TGTGCCAGCAGCTATACAGGGATATCAGACACTGAAGCTTTCTTT. Translated: CASSYTGISDTEAFF.

This clonotype came up many times. This rearrangement joins TRBV27 to TRBJ2-5; D gene uncertain. Germline CDR1 and CDR2: MNHEY and SMNVEV (reference sequence). The CDR3 extends over 13 amino acids. The germline V and J ends were trimmed by 2 bases and 4 bases, with 8 bases remaining between them. The CDR3 sequence: CASSLGGGETQYF. The CDR3 coding sequence is TGTGCCAGCAGTTTAGGCGGTGGAGAGACCCAGTACTTC.

The chain carries TRBV19 and TRBJ2-7; weak D call: TRBD2 (5 bases). The length of the CDR3 is 13 residues. V gave up 1 base and J gave up 7 bases, with 11 bases separating them. The V gene's germline CDR1 is LNHDA and CDR2 SQIVND (reference sequence). The CDR3 sequence: CASSIGLTGEQYF. CDR3 sequence (DNA): TGTGCCAGTAGTATAGGCCTAACGGGAGAGCAGTACTTC.